This record covers a single TCR beta chain. Its antigen is as yet unknown. This sample is drawn from a study of T cells expressing NK-cell markers. The wider study: Sorted CD3+CD56-NKG2C+, CD3+CD56+NKG2C- and CD3+CD56+NKG2C+ T cells were the source of the TCR beta repertoires.

5'RACE template switching built TCR beta cDNA with unique molecular identifiers. Reprocessing the 5' RACE reads, TCRdb reports a single entry for every CDR3 protein and omits DNA. The clone table shows fewer than 400,000 distinct CDR3 sequences, with the ten largest holding over 4%. Germline CDR1 and CDR2: LNHDA and SQIVND (reference sequence). The CDR3 length is 14 residues. Findings and limits, study-wide: In a handful of donors, dominant clonotypes made up about 25-65% of CD3+CD56-NKG2C+ cells.

J is TRBJ2-7 and V is TRBV19; TCRdb proposes TRBD1, but this gene call is untestable without DNA. The sequencing sample was made of blood T cells: a sorted CD56 or NKG2C T cell subset, CD4+ or CD8+ T cells, or bulk PBMC T cells (not recorded which). This clonotype was sampled from a man between 18 and 69 years old in good health. The CDR3 sequence is CASSPRGLPYEQYF.